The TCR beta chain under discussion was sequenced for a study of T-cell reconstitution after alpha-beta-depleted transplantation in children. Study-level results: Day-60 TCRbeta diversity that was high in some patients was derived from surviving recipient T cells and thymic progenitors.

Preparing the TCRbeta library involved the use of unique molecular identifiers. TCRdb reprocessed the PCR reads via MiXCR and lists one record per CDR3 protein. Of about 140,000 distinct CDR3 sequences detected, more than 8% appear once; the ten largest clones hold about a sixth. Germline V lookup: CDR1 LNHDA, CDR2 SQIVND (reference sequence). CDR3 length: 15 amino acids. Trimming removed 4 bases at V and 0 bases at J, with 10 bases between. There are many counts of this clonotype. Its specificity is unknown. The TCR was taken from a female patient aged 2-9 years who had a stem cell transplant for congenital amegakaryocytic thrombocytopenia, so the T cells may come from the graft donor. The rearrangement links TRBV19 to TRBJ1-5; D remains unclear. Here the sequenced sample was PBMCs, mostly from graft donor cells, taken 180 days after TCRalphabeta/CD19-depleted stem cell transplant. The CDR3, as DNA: TGTGCCAGTAGTACAGCCCATTATAGCAATCAGCCCCAGCATTTT. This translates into CASSTAHYSNQPQHF.